This T cell receptor beta chain was obtained from a study of blood T cells in healthy people across ages. Study-wide findings and caveats: Per million T cells, the diversity of TCR beta decreased roughly linearly as age advanced.

Then a second PCR, running roughly 7 to 11 cycles, was carried out with a sample-barcoded 5' primer and a J-beta primer mix. MiXCR was run by TCRdb on the 5' RACE reads, yielding one entry per CDR3 protein. The data show approximately 1,700,000 distinct CDR3 sequences, with approximately 40% seen just once and around 23% held by the top ten. Germline loops: CDR1 LGHNA, CDR2 YSLEER. V was pared by 2 bases and J by 8 bases, with 8 bases of the junction left unmatched. This CDR3 has 14 amino acids. On this clonotype itself: No antigen is known for it.

The rearrangement links TRBV4-3 to TRBJ1-1; the match to TRBD1 covers 7 bases. Sequencing input: blood. The TCR comes from a human donor in good health. The CDR3: CASSQTIRGREAFF. Written as DNA, the CDR3 is TGCGCCAGCAGCCAAACAATCAGGGGGAGGGAAGCTTTCTTT.